Included here is one T cell receptor (beta chain) sequence, with context. Measured with immunoSEQ multiplex PCR; TCRdb has only the in-frame clones, and not every one. The repertoire holds a few hundred thousand clones, with 85% as singletons. These data belong to a study of blood T cell repertoires in COVID-19. The wider study: Material from acute and convalescent COVID-19 was sourced from the United States, Italy and Spain.

Trimming shortened V by 3 bases and J by 5 bases, and 3 bases separated the two germline ends. The length of the CDR3 is 10 residues. CDR1 DFQATT and CDR2 SNEGSKA come from the germline V gene (reference sequence). The J gene is TRBJ2-3, the V gene TRBV20-1; D is uncertain. The receptor was isolated from a human donor in a cohort sampled during active COVID-19. Sequencing input: peripheral blood. CDR3 DNA: TGCAGTGCTAGTCGAGATACGCAGTATTTT. Encoded protein: CSASRDTQYF.